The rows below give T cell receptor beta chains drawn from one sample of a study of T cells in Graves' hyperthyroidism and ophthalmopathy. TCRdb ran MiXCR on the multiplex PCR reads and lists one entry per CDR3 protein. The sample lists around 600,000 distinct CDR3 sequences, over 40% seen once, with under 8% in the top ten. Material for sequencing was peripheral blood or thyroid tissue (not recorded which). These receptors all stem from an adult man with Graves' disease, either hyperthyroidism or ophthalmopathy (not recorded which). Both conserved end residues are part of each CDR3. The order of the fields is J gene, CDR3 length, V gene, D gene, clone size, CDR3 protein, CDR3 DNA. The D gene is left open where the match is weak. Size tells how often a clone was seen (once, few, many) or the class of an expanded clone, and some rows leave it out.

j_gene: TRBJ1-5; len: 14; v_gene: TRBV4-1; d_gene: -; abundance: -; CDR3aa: CASSLDEPNQPQHF; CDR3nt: TGTGCCAGCAGCTTGGACGAGCCCAATCAGCCCCAGCATTTT
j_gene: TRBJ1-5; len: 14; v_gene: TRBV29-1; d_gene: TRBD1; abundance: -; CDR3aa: CSVRTGDRHQPQHF; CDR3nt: TGCAGCGTTCGGACAGGGGACCGCCATCAGCCCCAGCATTTT
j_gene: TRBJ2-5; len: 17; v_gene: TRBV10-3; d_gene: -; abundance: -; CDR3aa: CAIMSGLKTGDKETQYF; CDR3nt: TGTGCCATCATGTCGGGCCTAAAGACCGGGGACAAAGAGACCCAGTACTTC
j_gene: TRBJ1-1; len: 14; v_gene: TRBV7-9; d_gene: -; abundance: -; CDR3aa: CASSLGLGRDEAFF; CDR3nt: TGTGCCAGCAGCTTAGGGTTAGGGCGTGATGAAGCTTTCTTT
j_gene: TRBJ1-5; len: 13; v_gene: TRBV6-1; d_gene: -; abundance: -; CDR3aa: CASSERAHQPQHF; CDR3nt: TGTGCCAGCAGTGAAAGAGCCCATCAGCCCCAGCATTTT
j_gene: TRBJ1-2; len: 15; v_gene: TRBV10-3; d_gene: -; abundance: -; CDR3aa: CAISESRGLGDGYTF; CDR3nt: TGTGCCATCAGTGAGTCCCGGGGACTTGGGGATGGCTACACCTTC
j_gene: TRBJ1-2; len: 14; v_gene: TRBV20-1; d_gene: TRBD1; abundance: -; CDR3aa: CSARVNRGWDGYTF; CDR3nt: TGCAGTGCTAGAGTGAACAGGGGCTGGGATGGCTACACCTTC
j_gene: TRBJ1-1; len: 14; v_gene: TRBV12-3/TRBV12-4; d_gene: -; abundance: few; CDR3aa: CASSTPQLNTEAFF; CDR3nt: TGTGCCAGCAGCACCCCCCAGCTGAACACTGAAGCTTTCTTT
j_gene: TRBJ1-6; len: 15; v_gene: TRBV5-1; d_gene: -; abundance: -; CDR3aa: CASSLARMNNSPLHF; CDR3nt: TGCGCCAGCAGCTTGGCCCGGATGAATAATTCACCCCTCCACTTT
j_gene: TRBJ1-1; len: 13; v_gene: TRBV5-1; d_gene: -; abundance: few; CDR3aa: CASSMGVSTEAFF; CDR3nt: TGCGCCAGCAGTATGGGGGTAAGCACTGAAGCTTTCTTT
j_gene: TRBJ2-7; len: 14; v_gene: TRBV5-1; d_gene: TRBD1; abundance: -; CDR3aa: CASSWTGAVYEQYF; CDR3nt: TGCGCCAGCAGCTGGACAGGGGCCGTCTACGAGCAGTACTTC
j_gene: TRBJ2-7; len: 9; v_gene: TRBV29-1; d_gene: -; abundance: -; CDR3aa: CSGAYEQYF; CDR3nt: TGCAGCGGTGCCTACGAGCAGTACTTC
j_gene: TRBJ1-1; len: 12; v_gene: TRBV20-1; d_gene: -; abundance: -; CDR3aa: CSAREGGQVAFF; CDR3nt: TGCAGTGCTAGAGAAGGGGGGCAAGTAGCTTTCTTT
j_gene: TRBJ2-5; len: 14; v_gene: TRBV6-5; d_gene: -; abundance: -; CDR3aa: CASSTHRSQETQYF; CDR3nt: TGTGCCAGCAGTACACACCGCTCCCAAGAGACCCAGTACTTC
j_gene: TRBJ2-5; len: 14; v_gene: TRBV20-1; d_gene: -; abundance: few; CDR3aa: CSARPGTVQETQYF; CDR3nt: TGCAGTGCTAGACCGGGGACGGTCCAAGAGACCCAGTACTTC
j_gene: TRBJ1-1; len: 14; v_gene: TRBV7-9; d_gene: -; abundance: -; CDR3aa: CASSLVPLTAEAFF; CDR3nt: TGTGCCAGCAGCCTGGTCCCTCTCACCGCTGAAGCTTTCTTT
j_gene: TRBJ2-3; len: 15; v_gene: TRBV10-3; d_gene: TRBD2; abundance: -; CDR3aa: CAISRTSGSTDTQYF; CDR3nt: TGTGCCATATCGCGGACTAGCGGTAGCACAGATACGCAGTATTTT
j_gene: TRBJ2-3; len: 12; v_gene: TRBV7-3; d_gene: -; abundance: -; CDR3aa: CASSLIIGTQYF; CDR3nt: TGTGCCAGCAGCCTGATAATTGGTACGCAGTATTTT
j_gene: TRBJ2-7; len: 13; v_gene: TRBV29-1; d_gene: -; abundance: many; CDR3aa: CSVELTGTYEQYF; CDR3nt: TGCAGCGTTGAACTGACAGGAACCTACGAGCAGTACTTC
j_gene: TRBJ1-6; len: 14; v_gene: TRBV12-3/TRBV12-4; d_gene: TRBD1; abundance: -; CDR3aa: CASSRRTGDSPLHF; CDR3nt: TGTGCCAGCAGTCGTCGGACAGGGGATTCACCCCTCCACTTT
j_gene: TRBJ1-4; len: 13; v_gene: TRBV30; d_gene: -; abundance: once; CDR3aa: CAWSTGVGEKLFF; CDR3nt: TGTGCCTGGAGTACGGGGGTTGGTGAAAAACTGTTTTTT
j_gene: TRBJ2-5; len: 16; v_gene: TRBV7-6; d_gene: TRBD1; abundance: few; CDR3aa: CASSLATGGEAETQYF; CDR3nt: TGTGCCAGCAGCTTAGCGACAGGGGGCGAAGCTGAGACCCAGTACTTC
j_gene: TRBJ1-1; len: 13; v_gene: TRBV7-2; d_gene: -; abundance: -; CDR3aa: CASSTLLNTEAFF; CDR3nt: TGTGCCAGCAGCACGTTACTCAACACTGAAGCTTTCTTT
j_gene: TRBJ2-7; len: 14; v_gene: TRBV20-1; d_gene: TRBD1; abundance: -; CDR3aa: CSARVPGQGYEQYF; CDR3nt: TGCAGTGCTAGAGTTCCGGGACAGGGCTACGAGCAGTACTTC
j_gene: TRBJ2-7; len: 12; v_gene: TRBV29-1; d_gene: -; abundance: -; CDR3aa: CSVAVGYYEQYF; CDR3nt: TGCAGCGTTGCGGTCGGGTACTACGAGCAGTACTTC
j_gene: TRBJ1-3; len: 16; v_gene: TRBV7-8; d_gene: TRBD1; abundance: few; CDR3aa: CASSSTGTGIAGTIYF; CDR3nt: TGTGCCAGCAGCTCGACCGGGACAGGGATTGCCGGCACCATATATTTT
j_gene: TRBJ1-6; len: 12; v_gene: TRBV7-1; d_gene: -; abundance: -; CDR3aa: CASSEGRSPLHF; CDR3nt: TGTGCCAGCAGTGAGGGGAGGTCACCCCTCCACTTT
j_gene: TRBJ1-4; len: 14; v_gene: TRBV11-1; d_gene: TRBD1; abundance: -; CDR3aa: CASSSRGTNEKLFF; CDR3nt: TGTGCCAGCAGTTCCAGGGGGACTAATGAAAAACTGTTTTTT
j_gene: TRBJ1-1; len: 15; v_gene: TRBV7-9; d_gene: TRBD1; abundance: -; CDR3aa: CASSLRDREGTEAFF; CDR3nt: TGTGCCAGCAGCCTCCGGGACAGGGAGGGCACTGAAGCTTTCTTT
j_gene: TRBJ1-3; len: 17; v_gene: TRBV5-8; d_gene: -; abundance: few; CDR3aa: CASSLDAERSSGNTIYF; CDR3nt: TGTGCCAGCAGCTTGGATGCGGAGAGAAGCTCTGGAAACACCATATATTTT
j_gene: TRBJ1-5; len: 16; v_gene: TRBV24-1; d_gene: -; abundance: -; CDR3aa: CATRRGVPYSNQPQHF; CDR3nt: TGTGCCACCAGACGAGGGGTCCCATATAGCAATCAGCCCCAGCATTTT
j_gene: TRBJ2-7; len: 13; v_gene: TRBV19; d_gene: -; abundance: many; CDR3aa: CASSNGPSYEQYF; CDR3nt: TGTGCCAGTTCAAACGGTCCCTCCTACGAGCAGTACTTC
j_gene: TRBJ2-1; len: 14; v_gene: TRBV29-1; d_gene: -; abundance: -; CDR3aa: CSVNRDGVYNEQFF; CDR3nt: TGCAGCGTCAACCGGGACGGGGTCTACAATGAGCAGTTCTTC
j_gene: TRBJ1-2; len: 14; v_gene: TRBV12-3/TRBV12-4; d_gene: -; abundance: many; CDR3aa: CASSPGQSNYGYTF; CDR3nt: TGTGCCAGCAGTCCCGGACAGAGTAACTATGGCTACACCTTC
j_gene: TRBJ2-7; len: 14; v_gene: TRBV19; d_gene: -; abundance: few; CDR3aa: CASSTFFNSYEQYF; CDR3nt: TGTGCCAGTAGCACCTTTTTCAATAGCTACGAGCAGTACTTC
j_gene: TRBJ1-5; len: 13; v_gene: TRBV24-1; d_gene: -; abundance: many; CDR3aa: CATSDLQGWPQHF; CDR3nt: TGTGCCACCAGTGATTTGCAAGGCTGGCCCCAGCATTTT
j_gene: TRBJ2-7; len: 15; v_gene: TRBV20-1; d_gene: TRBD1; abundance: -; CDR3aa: CSANSPGQGPYEQYF; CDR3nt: TGCAGTGCTAATTCCCCGGGACAGGGACCCTACGAGCAGTACTTC
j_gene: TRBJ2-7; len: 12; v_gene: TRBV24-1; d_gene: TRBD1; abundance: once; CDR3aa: CATCRTGGQQYF; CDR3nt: TGTGCCACCTGCAGGACAGGGGGGCAGCAGTACTTC
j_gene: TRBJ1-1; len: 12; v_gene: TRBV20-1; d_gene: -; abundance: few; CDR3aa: CSASGGLTEAFF; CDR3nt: TGCAGTGCTAGTGGCGGGCTCACTGAAGCTTTCTTT
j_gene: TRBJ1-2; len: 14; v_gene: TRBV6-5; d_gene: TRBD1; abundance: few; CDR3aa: CASSYTGGVYGYTF; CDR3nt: TGTGCCAGCAGTTACACAGGGGGCGTCTATGGCTACACCTTC
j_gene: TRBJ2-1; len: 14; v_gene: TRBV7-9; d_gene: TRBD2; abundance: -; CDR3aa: CASSPRLAFHEQFF; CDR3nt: TGTGCCAGCAGCCCCAGACTAGCGTTCCATGAGCAGTTCTTC
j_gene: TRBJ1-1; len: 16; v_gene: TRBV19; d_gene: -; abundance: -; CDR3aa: CASSIRIGRTNTEAFF; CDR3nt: TGTGCCAGTAGTATTAGAATTGGCAGGACGAACACTGAAGCTTTCTTT
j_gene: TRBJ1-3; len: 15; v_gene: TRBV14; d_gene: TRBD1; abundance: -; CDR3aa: CASSQEKGAGNTIYF; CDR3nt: TGTGCCAGCAGCCAAGAGAAGGGGGCCGGAAACACCATATATTTT
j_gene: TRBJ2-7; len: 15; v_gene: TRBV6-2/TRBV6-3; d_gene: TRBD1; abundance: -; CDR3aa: CASSTPPDRGSEQYF; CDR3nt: TGTGCCAGCAGCACCCCGCCGGACAGGGGGTCCGAGCAGTACTTC
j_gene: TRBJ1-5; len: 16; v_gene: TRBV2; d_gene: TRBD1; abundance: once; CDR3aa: CASSEGQGKGNQPQHF; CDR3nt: TGTGCCAGCAGTGAAGGACAGGGAAAAGGGAATCAGCCCCAGCATTTT
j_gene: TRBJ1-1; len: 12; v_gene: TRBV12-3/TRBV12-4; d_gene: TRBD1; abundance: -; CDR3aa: CASRQGPSEAFF; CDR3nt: TGTGCCAGTAGACAGGGACCATCTGAAGCTTTCTTT
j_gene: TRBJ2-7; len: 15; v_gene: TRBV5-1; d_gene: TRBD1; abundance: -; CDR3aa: CASSETGTGAYEQYF; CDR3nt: TGCGCCAGCAGCGAAACCGGGACAGGGGCGTACGAGCAGTACTTC
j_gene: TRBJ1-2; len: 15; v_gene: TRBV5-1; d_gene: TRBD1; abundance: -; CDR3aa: CASSRAGTGGYGYTF; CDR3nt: TGCGCCAGCAGCCGCGCCGGGACAGGGGGTTATGGCTACACCTTC
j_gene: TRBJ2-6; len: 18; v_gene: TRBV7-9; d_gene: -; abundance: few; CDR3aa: CASSLLSNAWHGANVLTF; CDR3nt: TGTGCCAGCAGCTTATTATCTAATGCGTGGCACGGGGCCAACGTCCTGACTTTC
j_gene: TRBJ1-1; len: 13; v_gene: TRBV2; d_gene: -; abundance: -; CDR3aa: CARDSGDTTEAFF; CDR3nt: TGTGCTAGAGATTCAGGGGATACCACTGAAGCTTTCTTT
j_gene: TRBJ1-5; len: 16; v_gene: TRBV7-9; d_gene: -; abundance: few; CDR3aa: CASSLSGGAGNQPQHF; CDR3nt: TGTGCCAGCAGCTTAAGTGGGGGCGCGGGCAATCAGCCCCAGCATTTT
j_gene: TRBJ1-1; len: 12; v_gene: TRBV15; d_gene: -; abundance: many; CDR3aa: CATSRDETAAFF; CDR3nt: TGTGCCACCAGCAGAGACGAAACGGCCGCTTTCTTT
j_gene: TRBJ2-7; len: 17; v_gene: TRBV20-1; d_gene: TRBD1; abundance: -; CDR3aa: CSARYPRTGGGSYEQYF; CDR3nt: TGCAGTGCTAGGTATCCAAGGACAGGGGGTGGCTCCTACGAGCAGTACTTC
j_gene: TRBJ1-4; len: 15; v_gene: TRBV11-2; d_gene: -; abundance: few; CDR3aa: CASSPSGSPSEKLFF; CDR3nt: TGTGCCAGCAGCCCATCAGGGTCTCCCTCTGAAAAACTGTTTTTT